These T cell receptor beta chains were read from a single sample in a study of cytomegalovirus exposure and HLA in healthy donors. The data were produced by immunoSEQ multiplex PCR, yet TCRdb's version contains in-frame clones alone and is incomplete. The sample shows 240,000 or so clones, about four fifths of them seen only once. The sample comprised PBMCs. The receptors derive from a woman aged 40 to 50 in good health and CMV-seropositive. Both conserved end residues are part of each CDR3. Each record gives: J gene, D gene, V gene, CDR3 length, clone size, CDR3 protein, CDR3 DNA. A D gene is named only where the DNA matches it firmly. The size of a clone is reported for some rows only, either as once, few or many, or as a class for expanded clones.

>TRBJ1-6|TRBD1|TRBV4-3|19|NA
CASSQDIFDRGGGNSPLHF
TGCGCCAGCAGCCAAGATATCTTCGACAGGGGAGGGGGTAATTCACCCCTCCACTTT
>TRBJ2-2|TRBD1|TRBV7-2|16|NA
CASSRRGRGQTGELFF
TGTGCCAGCAGCCGACGGGGCAGGGGGCAAACCGGGGAGCTGTTTTTT
>TRBJ1-3|TRBD1|TRBV7-9|17|NA
CASSLAAGGIIGNTIYF
TGTGCCAGCAGCTTAGCGGCAGGGGGCATCATTGGAAACACCATATATTTT
>TRBJ1-2|NA|TRBV6-5|15|NA
CASSYSVKGEYGYTF
TGTGCCAGCAGTTACTCGGTTAAAGGGGAATATGGCTACACCTTC
>TRBJ1-2|NA|TRBV7-2|17|NA
CASSLTAGVRSNYGYTF
TGTGCCAGCAGCTTAACCGCGGGCGTCCGCTCTAACTATGGCTACACCTTC
>TRBJ2-7|TRBD2|TRBV30|14|NA
CAWTGTSGVYEQYF
TGTGCCTGGACCGGGACTAGCGGTGTTTACGAGCAGTACTTC
>TRBJ1-2|TRBD1|TRBV6-5|15|NA
CASRGQTKSNYGYTF
TGTGCCAGCAGGGGACAGACTAAATCTAACTATGGCTACACCTTC
>TRBJ2-5|NA|TRBV27|15|NA
CASSLSAGSGETQYF
TGTGCCAGCAGTTTATCTGCGGGATCGGGAGAGACCCAGTACTTC
>TRBJ2-1|NA|TRBV7-9|17|NA
CASSFPRVGGSYNEQFF
TGTGCCAGCAGCTTCCCACGGGTCGGGGGATCCTACAATGAGCAGTTCTTC
>TRBJ2-2|NA|TRBV30|12|NA
CASSRFTGELFF
TGTGCCTCCTCTAGATTCACCGGGGAGCTGTTTTTT
>TRBJ2-1|TRBD1|TRBV28|12|NA
CASTQQGYEQFF
TGTGCCAGCACCCAACAGGGGTATGAGCAGTTCTTC
>TRBJ2-5|NA|TRBV5-4|14|NA
CASSLTRARETQYF
TGTGCCAGCAGCTTGACTAGGGCGAGAGAGACCCAGTACTTC
>TRBJ1-2|NA|TRBV5-4|18|NA
CASSLRFRDKGTYYGYTF
TGTGCCAGCAGCTTGCGGTTCCGGGACAAGGGAACATACTATGGCTACACCTTC
>TRBJ1-5|NA|TRBV6-5|15|NA
CASSYSAGINQPQHF
TGTGCCAGCAGTTACAGTGCAGGGATCAATCAGCCCCAGCATTTT
>TRBJ2-5|NA|TRBV11-1|15|NA
CASSFSPRYEETQYF
TGTGCCAGCAGCTTTAGCCCGAGATACGAAGAGACCCAGTACTTC
>TRBJ2-7|TRBD1|TRBV11-2|14|once
CASSVDRRSYEQYF
TGTGCCAGCAGTGTGGACAGGCGGTCTTACGAGCAGTACTTC
>TRBJ2-1|NA|TRBV6-1|15|NA
CASSEPGRGGNEQFF
TGTGCCAGCAGTGAACCAGGGCGGGGAGGCAATGAGCAGTTCTTC
>TRBJ2-7|NA|TRBV28|15|NA
CASSLMGEGGYEQYF
TGTGCCAGCAGTTTAATGGGGGAGGGGGGATACGAGCAGTACTTC
>TRBJ2-3|NA|TRBV7-2|14|NA
CASGRGLDTDTQYF
TGTGCCAGCGGCCGGGGTTTAGACACAGATACGCAGTATTTT
>TRBJ2-1|TRBD2|TRBV7-3|16|NA
CASSRGGTSGSDEQFF
TGTGCCAGCAGCCGTGGAGGAACTAGCGGGAGTGATGAGCAGTTCTTC
>TRBJ2-7|NA|TRBV9|14|NA
CASSPPAATYEQYF
TGTGCCAGCAGCCCACCGGCGGCTACCTACGAGCAGTACTTC
>TRBJ2-1|NA|TRBV7-9|11|once
CASSINPEQFF
TGTGCCAGCAGCATTAATCCTGAGCAGTTCTTC
>TRBJ2-7|NA|TRBV6-5|13|NA
CASTETGTYEQYF
TGTGCCAGCACCGAAACGGGAACCTACGAGCAGTACTTC
>TRBJ1-5|NA|TRBV5-6|16|NA
CASSSGGGEGNQPQHF
TGTGCCAGCAGCTCGGGAGGGGGAGAGGGCAATCAGCCCCAGCATTTT
>TRBJ1-6|NA|TRBV7-9|14|NA
CASRSGARNSPLHF
TGTGCCAGCAGGAGTGGGGCGCGTAATTCACCCCTCCACTTT
>TRBJ2-7|TRBD1|TRBV15|16|few
CATSRLGTGRGNEQYF
TGTGCCACCAGCAGACTAGGGACAGGCAGAGGGAACGAGCAGTACTTC
>TRBJ2-7|TRBD1|TRBV4-1|18|NA
CASSRTGGLDGGKHEQYF
TGCGCCAGCAGTCGAACAGGGGGCCTGGACGGGGGGAAGCACGAGCAGTACTTC
>TRBJ2-7|TRBD2|TRBV2|14|once
CASPGASGSYEQYF
TGTGCCAGCCCCGGGGCTAGCGGCTCCTACGAGCAGTACTTC
>TRBJ2-5|NA|TRBV14|13|few
CASSPSLQETQYF
TGTGCCAGCAGCCCTAGTCTGCAAGAGACCCAGTACTTC
>TRBJ1-2|NA|TRBV28|14|NA
CASSQQGYYYGYTF
TGTGCCAGCAGCCAGCAGGGCTACTACTATGGCTACACCTTC
>TRBJ1-5|NA|TRBV28|14|NA
CASATRYSNQPQHF
TGTGCCAGCGCCACTCGATATAGCAATCAGCCCCAGCATTTT
>TRBJ2-5|TRBD2|TRBV7-8|14|NA
CASRPTSGGETQYF
TGTGCCAGCAGACCAACCAGCGGGGGGGAGACCCAGTACTTC
>TRBJ2-3|NA|TRBV7-2|13|once
CASSSSGTDTQYF
TGTGCCAGCAGCTCGAGCGGCACAGATACGCAGTATTTT
>TRBJ2-7|TRBD1|TRBV19|15|NA
CASKPDRGPAYEQYF
TGTGCCAGTAAACCAGACAGGGGACCGGCGTACGAGCAGTACTTC
>TRBJ1-5|NA|TRBV7-9|12|NA
CASSPPDQPQHF
TGTGCCAGCAGCCCGCCGGATCAGCCCCAGCATTTT
>TRBJ1-6|TRBD1|TRBV11-3|15|NA
CASSSGTGSNSPLHF
TGTGCCAGCAGCTCGGGGACAGGGTCGAATTCACCCCTCCACTTT
>TRBJ2-7|NA|TRBV11-3|15|NA
CASSLVGTSSYEQYF
TGTGCCAGCAGCTTAGTGGGTACTAGCTCCTACGAGCAGTACTTC
>TRBJ1-1|TRBD1|TRBV5-6|15|NA
CASSPMTGGNTEAFF
TGTGCCAGCAGCCCGATGACAGGGGGCAACACTGAAGCTTTCTTT
>TRBJ1-6|TRBD1|TRBV6-1|17|NA
CASSEVAPGQGNSPLHF
TGTGCCAGCAGTGAAGTAGCCCCGGGACAGGGGAATTCACCCCTCCACTTT
>TRBJ2-7|TRBD2|TRBV11-3|12|NA
CASSFSGLEAYF
TGTGCCAGCAGCTTCTCAGGACTAGAGGCGTACTTC
>TRBJ1-4|NA|TRBV30|10|NA
CACGGGKLFF
TGTGCCTGCGGAGGAGGAAAACTGTTTTTT
>TRBJ2-3|NA|TRBV4-3|15|NA
CASSHFLGELDTQYF
TGCGCCAGCAGCCATTTCCTCGGGGAGTTGGATACGCAGTATTTT
>TRBJ1-3|TRBD1|TRBV5-1|17|few
CASSSYTVGTGGNTIYF
TGCGCCAGCAGCTCTTATACGGTGGGGACAGGGGGAAACACCATATATTTT
>TRBJ1-4|NA|TRBV6-1|14|NA
CASSENLTGEKLFF
TGTGCCAGCAGTGAAAATTTGACGGGTGAAAAACTGTTTTTT
>TRBJ2-5|NA|TRBV7-9|14|NA
CASSHGGKGETQYF
TGTGCCAGCAGCCACGGGGGAAAGGGAGAGACCCAGTACTTC